The present TCR beta chain was sequenced within a study of T-cell memory formation after mild COVID-19. Study-wide findings and caveats: Proof of SARS-CoV-2 specificity was absent for the second-wave clones that crested on day 37.

The CDR3 spans 16 residues. V trimming: 4 bases; J trimming: 1 base; junction bases outside the gene matches: 5. Germline V gene lookup returns CDR1 KGHSY and CDR2 FQNENV. At least ten counts were recorded for this clonotype. Its antigen remains unidentified. TCRdb fed the 5' RACE reads into MiXCR, producing one record per CDR3 protein. The sample has 14,000 to 15,000 distinct CDR3 sequences; 20% to 25% are singletons. The TCR originated in a young man who had mild COVID-19 (a few samples of this study predate the infection). Cell type and time point are not known. Sequenced sample: PBMCs or a T cell subset sorted from them (not recorded which). The genes are TRBV16 and TRBJ1-5, with 9 positions matching TRBD1. CDR3 sequence: CASSLGTGSSNQPQHF. CDR3 DNA sequence: TGTGCCAGCAGCCTAGGGACAGGGTCCAGCAATCAGCCCCAGCATTTT.